What follows are 20 T cell receptor beta chains derived from one specimen sequenced in a study of beta chain features in type 1 diabetes. All of the isolated RNA was reverse transcribed, so expressed TCRB transcripts were sequenced. Sequencing used immunoSEQ multiplex PCR; TCRdb keeps in-frame clones, though not all of them. This sample has approximately 170,000 clones, with approximately 8.1% found just once. The study's findings and limits: Patients with Type 1 diabetes showed moderately but significantly shorter TCRB CDR3s in all four CD4+ subsets.

No cognate antigen is known for these TCRs. Sequenced: central memory CD4+ T cells from blood. These receptors all stem from a woman aged 40 to 50 with type 1 diabetes.

A few counts support this clone. The V gene is TRBV7-2, the J gene TRBJ1-5; D remains unclear. The CDR3 has 13 residues. The germline V gene encodes CDR1 SGHTA and CDR2 FQGNSA. Trimming stripped 2 bases from V and 5 bases from J, with 7 bases between. CDR3 coding DNA: TGTGCCAGCAGCTTACAATCGGATCAGCCCCAGCATTTT. This gives the protein CASSLQSDQPQHF.

This clone has a handful of counts. The chain is built from TRBV7-9 and TRBJ2-1; 7 bases are a match to TRBD1. The CDR3 covers 15 residues. Germline lookup yields CDR1 SEHNR and CDR2 FQNEAQ (reference sequence). Unmatched junction bases numbered 7, after V lost 5 bases and J lost 3 bases. The CDR3 sequence is CASSTGTDDYNEQFF. CDR3 nucleotide sequence: TGTGCCAGCAGCACCGGGACAGATGACTACAATGAGCAGTTCTTC. Filled out from reference TRBV7-9 and TRBJ2-1, the complete variable domain reads DTGVSQNPRHKITKRGQNVTFRCDPISEHNRLYWYRQTLGQGPEFLTYFQNEAQLEKSRLLSDRFSAERPKGSFSTLEIQRTEQGDSAMYLCASSTGTDDYNEQFFGPGTRLTVL.

This clone was found a few times. The chain joins TRBV6-1 to TRBJ2-7; no clear D. Germline V gene lookup returns CDR1 MNHNS and CDR2 SASEGT. The CDR3 sequence is 12 residues long. V gave up 6 bases and J gave up 3 bases, with 9 bases separating them. DNA for the CDR3: TGTGCCAGCAGCCAGAACAGCTACGAGCAGTACTTC. This codes for CASSQNSYEQYF.

The rearrangement links TRBV11-2 to TRBJ2-1, with a possible D match to TRBD2 (6 bases). Per the germline V gene, CDR1 is SGHAT and CDR2 is FQNNGV. The CDR3 is 15 residues long. V dropped 6 bases and J dropped 4 bases, with 16 bases sitting between them. This CDR3 reads CASSRDFGRYNEQFF. The CDR3 DNA follows: TGTGCCAGCAGTAGGGACTTTGGTAGGTACAATGAGCAGTTCTTC.

The rearrangement joins TRBV30 to TRBJ1-5, with 9 bases that match TRBD1. The CDR3 is made up of 15 amino acids. The germline gives CDR1 GTSNPN, CDR2 SVGIG (reference sequence). The V and J ends lost 3 bases and 6 bases, in that order; junction bases with no gene match: 9. The CDR3 region is CAWRERDRVTQPQHF. The CDR3 bases are TGTGCCTGGAGAGAACGGGACAGGGTAACTCAGCCCCAGCATTTT.

The V call is TRBV9, the J call TRBJ2-1, with D unclear. Looked up from germline, CDR1 is SGDLS and CDR2 is YYNGEE. This CDR3 has 11 amino acids. Trimming took off 5 bases at V and 6 bases at J, with 6 bases between the two ends. The CDR3 DNA sequence: TGTGCCAGCAGTCGTCCCAATGAGCAGTTCTTC. Its translation: CASSRPNEQFF.

This clone was found many times. This chain joins TRBV9 and TRBJ2-7; D might be TRBD1 (5 bases). CDR3 size: 14 residues. Germline V gene sequence: CDR1 SGDLS, CDR2 YYNGEE. The V and J ends lost 4 bases and 3 bases respectively, with 14 bases between them. DNA for the CDR3: TGTGCCAGCAGCCCCCAGGGTCTGAGCTACGAGCAGTACTTC. Amino acids: CASSPQGLSYEQYF.

This chain uses TRBV18 with TRBJ2-2; 9 bases fit TRBD2. CDR1 KGHSH and CDR2 LQKENI come from the germline V gene. With 1 base clipped from V and 5 bases from J, the junction kept 5 bases outside the gene matches. CDR3 length equals 16 residues. The DNA of the CDR3 is TGTGCCAGCTCACCACTAGCGGGGGACGGTACCGGGGAGCTGTTTTTT. Its protein product is CASSPLAGDGTGELFF. The variable domain in full, with the rest retrieved from reference TRBV18 and TRBJ2-2, is NAGVMQNPRHLVRRRGQEARLRCSPMKGHSHVYWYRQLPEEGLKFMVYLQKENIIDESGMPKERFSAEFPKEGPSILRIQQVVRGDSAAYFCASSPLAGDGTGELFFGEGSRLTVL.

The chain combines TRBV19 with TRBJ2-5; a weak D match, TRBD1 (6 bases). This CDR3 has 13 residues. Germline assignment: CDR1 LNHDA and CDR2 SQIVND (reference sequence). Between the trimmed V and J ends, which lost 3 bases and 5 bases, there was a span of 10 bases. Written as DNA, the CDR3 is TGTGCCAGTAGTATGGTGGACAGTGAGACCCAGTACTTC. Its protein product is CASSMVDSETQYF.

This clone was recorded a few times. The CDR3 coding sequence is TGTGCCAGCAGTCCCAGGGGACAGTCCGGGGGCTACGAGCAGTACTTC. Translated: CASSPRGQSGGYEQYF. The gene calls are TRBV6-6 and TRBJ2-7, with D maybe TRBD1 (7 bases). The CDR3 sequence is 16 residues long. Germline V gene data show CDR1 as MNHNY and CDR2 as SVGAGI (reference sequence). The V end lost 5 bases, the J end lost 3 bases, and 20 bases lay between the germline ends.

The chain combines TRBV11-2 with TRBJ1-1; possible D gene TRBD1, 6 bases. CDR1 is SGHAT and CDR2 is FQNNGV in the germline V gene. The CDR3 has 13 residues. Trimming removed 5 bases from V and 6 bases from J, with 13 bases in between. CDR3 sequence: CASSVWTESEAFF. The DNA for the CDR3 is TGTGCCAGCAGCGTATGGACAGAGTCTGAAGCTTTCTTT.

This clone has ten or more counts. The chain employs TRBV4-2 and TRBJ2-7, with 12 bases matching TRBD2. J gave up 2 bases and V 0 bases, and 5 bases lay outside the gene matches. The CDR3 is 17 residues long. In germline, CDR1 is LGHNA, CDR2 YNFKEQ. CDR3 protein: CASSQDRASGGAYEQYF. In nucleotides, the CDR3 is TGTGCCAGCAGCCAAGATAGGGCTAGCGGGGGGGCCTACGAGCAGTACTTC.

There are a few counts of this clone. V gene TRBV11-2 combines with J gene TRBJ2-2, with TRBD1 matching 7 bases. The CDR3 is 16 residues long. Germline V gene sequence: CDR1 SGHAT, CDR2 FQNNGV. V dropped 5 bases and J dropped 4; count of bases not matched to a gene: 10. The CDR3 DNA sequence: TGTGCCAGCAGCCGACAGACAGGGACAGCCACCGGGGAGCTGTTTTTT. Its translation is CASSRQTGTATGELFF. Full variable domain (missing parts from reference TRBV11-2 and TRBJ2-2): EAGVAQSPRYKIIEKRQSVAFWCNPISGHATLYWYQQILGQGPKLLIQFQNNGVVDDSQLPKDRFSAERLKGVDSTLKIQPAKLEDSAVYLCASSRQTGTATGELFFGEGSRLTVL.

This clone showed up just a few times. The chain carries TRBV19 and TRBJ2-7; 9 nucleotides agree with TRBD1. V lost 3 bases and J lost 3; bases outside the gene matches: 3. The CDR3 contains 14 residues. From germline, CDR1 is LNHDA and CDR2 SQIVND (reference sequence). The CDR3 nucleotides are TGTGCCAGTAGTATCTCGACAGGGGGCTACGAGCAGTACTTC. It is translated as CASSISTGGYEQYF.

This chain connects TRBV11-3 to TRBJ2-1; the D gene is possibly TRBD2 (6 bases). Germline V gene data show CDR1 as SGHNT and CDR2 as YENEEA. The V end was cut by 5 bases, the J end by 6 bases, with 17 bases between. The CDR3 sequence is 15 residues long. As DNA, the CDR3 is TGTGCCAGCAGCCGCGCCGGCGGGGAAATCAATGAGCAGTTCTTC. The encoded protein is CASSRAGGEINEQFF.

This clone was counted at least ten times. V and J are TRBV11-2 and TRBJ2-3; the D is unclear. Germline V CDR1 and CDR2: SGHAT, FQNNGV. V lost 11 bases and J 0 bases, leaving 9 bases between the germline ends. The CDR3 consists of 12 residues. The CDR3 sequence: CAVSVSTDTQYF. The CDR3 nucleotides are TGTGCCGTCTCGGTTAGCACAGATACGCAGTATTTT. The variable domain in full, completed from reference TRBV11-2 and TRBJ2-3, reads EAGVAQSPRYKIIEKRQSVAFWCNPISGHATLYWYQQILGQGPKLLIQFQNNGVVDDSQLPKDRFSAERLKGVDSTLKIQPAKLEDSAVYLCAVSVSTDTQYFGPGTRLTVL.

This clone was found a few times. This rearrangement joins TRBV28 to TRBJ2-1, with TRBD2 matching over 7 bases. The germline CDR1 and CDR2 sequences are MDHEN and SYDVKM. V shed 3 bases and J 0 bases; nucleotides not matched to a gene: 5. This CDR3 has 16 amino acids. The CDR3 nucleotides read TGTGCCAGCAGTTTGGGAGCTAGCGGCTCCTACAATGAGCAGTTCTTC. Protein: CASSLGASGSYNEQFF.

The J gene is TRBJ2-5, the V gene TRBV6-5, with D tentatively TRBD1 (5 bases). CDR3 length: 13 residues. Deletions cut 2 bases from V and 5 bases from J, with 9 bases between. Germline V gene sequence: CDR1 MNHEY, CDR2 SVGAGI. CDR3 nucleotide sequence: TGTGCCAGCAGTTACAGGGGTAGCGAGACCCAGTACTTC. Translating gives CASSYRGSETQYF.

In its sample, this clone was seen a few times. The chain recombines TRBV14 with TRBJ1-5, with D unresolved. The CDR3 has 13 amino acids. Germline V gene sequence: CDR1 SGHDN, CDR2 FVKESK. Trimming left V 3 bases short and J 1 base short, with 4 bases between. Here the CDR3 DNA reads TGTGCCAGCAGCCAGAGGAGCAATCAGCCCCAGCATTTT. Translated: CASSQRSNQPQHF.

This clone was seen only a few times. The chain recombines TRBV5-6 with TRBJ2-7, with D possibly matching TRBD1 (7 bases). Trimming pared 4 bases from V and 7 bases from J, leaving 15 bases between. Germline CDR1 SGHDT, CDR2 YYEEEE. There are 13 residues in the CDR3. In DNA form, the CDR3 reads TGTGCCAGCAGCACTACAGGGGCGGGGGAGCAGTACTTC. Translation: CASSTTGAGEQYF.